This paragraph covers one T cell receptor (beta chain) sequence. A junction end diverges from the germline sequence, so it may reflect a read error. This CDR3 is built from 15 residues. CDR1 is LNHDA, CDR2 SQIVND, per germline (reference sequence). TCRdb keeps only in-frame clones here, not all; method: immunoSEQ multiplex PCR. The sample shows fewer than 150,000 clones, 70% to 90% of them seen only once. The data stem from a study of blood T cell repertoires in COVID-19. Study at large: Samples representing acute and convalescent COVID-19 were sourced from the United States, Italy and Spain. Nucleic acid was either cDNA or gDNA, and it came from T cells, B-cell-depleted T cells, or PBMCs.

Material: peripheral blood. This chain joins TRBV19 and TRBJ1-2; D perhaps matches TRBD1 (5 bases). The receptor's source is a man aged 35-49 years with acute or convalescent COVID-19. DNA of the CDR3: TGTGCCAGTAGGCCTGCGGGGGGGTCTAACTTTGGCTACACCTTC. Protein: CASRPAGGSNFGYTF. Using reference TRBV19 and TRBJ1-2 for the parts outside the CDR3, the full variable domain is DGGITQSPKYLFRKEGQNVTLSCEQNLNHDAMYWYRQDPGQGLRLIYYSQIVNDFQKGDIAEGYSVSREKKESFPLTVTSAQKNPTAFYLCASRPAGGSNFGYTFGSGTRLTVV.